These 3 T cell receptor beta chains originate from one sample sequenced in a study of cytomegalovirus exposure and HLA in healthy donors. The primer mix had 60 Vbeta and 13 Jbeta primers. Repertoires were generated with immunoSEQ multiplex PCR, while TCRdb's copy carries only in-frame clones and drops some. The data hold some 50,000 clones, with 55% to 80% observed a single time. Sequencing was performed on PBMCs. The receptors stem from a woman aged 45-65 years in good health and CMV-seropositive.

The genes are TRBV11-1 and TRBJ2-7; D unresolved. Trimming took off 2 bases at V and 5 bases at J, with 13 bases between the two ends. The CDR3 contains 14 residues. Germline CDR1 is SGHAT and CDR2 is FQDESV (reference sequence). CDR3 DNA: TGTGCCAGCAGCTTATCGGTGGTTTTGAACGAGCAGTACTTC. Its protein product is CASSLSVVLNEQYF.

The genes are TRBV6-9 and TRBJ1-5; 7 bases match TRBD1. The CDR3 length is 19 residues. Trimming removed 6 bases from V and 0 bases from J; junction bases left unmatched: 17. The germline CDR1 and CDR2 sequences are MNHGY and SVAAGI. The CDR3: CASRLAPTGKPYSNQPQHF. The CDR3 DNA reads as TGTGCCAGCAGACTTGCTCCGACAGGGAAGCCTTATAGCAATCAGCCCCAGCATTTT.

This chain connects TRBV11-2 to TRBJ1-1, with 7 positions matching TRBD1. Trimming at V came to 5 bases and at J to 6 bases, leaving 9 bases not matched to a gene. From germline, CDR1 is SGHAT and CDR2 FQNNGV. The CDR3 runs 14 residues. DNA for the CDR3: TGTGCCAGCAGCAAACGGACAGGTGGAGCTGAAGCTTTCTTT. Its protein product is CASSKRTGGAEAFF. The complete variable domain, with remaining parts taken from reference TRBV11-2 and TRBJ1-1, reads EAGVAQSPRYKIIEKRQSVAFWCNPISGHATLYWYQQILGQGPKLLIQFQNNGVVDDSQLPKDRFSAERLKGVDSTLKIQPAKLEDSAVYLCASSKRTGGAEAFFGQGTRLTVV.